This T cell receptor (beta chain) derives from a study of cytomegalovirus exposure and HLA in healthy donors. Across the study: Roughly 180 million T cells yielded 100 million to 130 million unique TCR beta sequences, as an earlier analysis found.

The CDR3 sequence is 13 residues long. CDR1 is SGHRS, CDR2 YFSETQ, per germline. Trimming removed 7 bases from V and 2 bases from J; junction bases left unmatched: 4. Primers included in the PCR were 60 Vbeta and 13 Jbeta primers. The method was immunoSEQ multiplex PCR; TCRdb's version includes in-frame clones alone and lacks a portion of them. The sample totals some 120,000 clones. The rearrangement joins TRBV5-1 to TRBJ1-1, with 8 bases fitting TRBD1. Sequenced: PBMCs. The sequence derives from a man aged 30-40 years in good health and CMV-seronegative. DNA for the CDR3: TGCGCCAGCCAGGGGGCCACTAACACTGAAGCTTTCTTT. Encoded protein: CASQGATNTEAFF.